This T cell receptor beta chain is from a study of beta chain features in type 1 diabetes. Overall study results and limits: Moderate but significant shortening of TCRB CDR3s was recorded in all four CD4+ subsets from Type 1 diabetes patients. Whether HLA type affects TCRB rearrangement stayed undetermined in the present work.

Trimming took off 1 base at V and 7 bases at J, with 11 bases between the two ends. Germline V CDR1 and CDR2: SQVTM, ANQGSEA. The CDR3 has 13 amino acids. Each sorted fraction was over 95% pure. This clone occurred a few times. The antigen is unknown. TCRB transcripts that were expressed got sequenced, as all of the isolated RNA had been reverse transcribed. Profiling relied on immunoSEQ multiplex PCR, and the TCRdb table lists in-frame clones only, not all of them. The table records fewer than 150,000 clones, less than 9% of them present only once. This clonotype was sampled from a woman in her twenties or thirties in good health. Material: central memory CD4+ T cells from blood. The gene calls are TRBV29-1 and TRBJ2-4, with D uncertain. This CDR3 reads CSVEAVDKNIQYF. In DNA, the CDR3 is TGCAGCGTTGAAGCGGTTGACAAGAACATTCAGTACTTC.